The 12 T cell receptor beta chains listed next were all sequenced from one sample in a study of T cell repertoires in cytomegalovirus infection. TCRdb re-derived calls from the reads in MiXCR, one entry per CDR3 protein. The table records hundreds of thousands of distinct CDR3 sequences, 30% to 35% of them present only once. No antigen has been identified for these receptors. Sample: cultured PBMCs, taken from culture after CMV antigen stimulation. Receptors originate from a human donor in good health (CMV status not recorded). Some clones in this sample may be carry-over from other donors' samples.

V usage is TRBV12-3 or TRBV12-4 and J usage is TRBJ1-1; D possibly corresponds to TRBD1 (5 bases). Trimming removed 6 bases from V and 1 base from J, with 12 bases in between. The CDR3 loop spans 14 amino acids. Here the CDR3 DNA reads TGTGCCAGCAGAAGGGACGGTGGGAACACTGAAGCTTTCTTT. Translation gives CASRRDGGNTEAFF.

A few counts support this clonotype. This chain joins TRBV28 and TRBJ1-1; the match to TRBD1 covers 7 bases. CDR1 MDHEN and CDR2 SYDVKM come from the germline V gene. Trimming took 7 bases from V and 2 from J; bases not matched to a gene: 4. This CDR3 comprises 13 residues. CDR3 DNA: TGTGCCAGCATCACAGGGGCAAACACTGAAGCTTTCTTT. Its translation is CASITGANTEAFF.

This chain links TRBV7-6 with TRBJ2-1; tentative D call: TRBD2 (6 bases). This CDR3 contains 14 residues. Germline CDR1 reads SGHVS; CDR2 reads FNYEAQ. V lost 1 base to trimming and J lost 8 bases, with 12 bases between them. CDR3 coding DNA: TGTGCCAGCAGCTTAGGGGGGACTCCCCATGAGCAGTTCTTC. As protein: CASSLGGTPHEQFF. The complete variable domain, with remaining parts taken from reference TRBV7-6 and TRBJ2-1, reads GAGVSQSPRYKVTKRGQDVALRCDPISGHVSLYWYRQALGQGPEFLTYFNYEAQQDKSGLPNDRFSAERPEGSISTLTIQRTEQRDSAMYRCASSLGGTPHEQFFGPGTRLTVL.

The rearrangement uses TRBV6-2 or TRBV6-3 and TRBJ2-7; tentative D call: TRBD2 (6 bases). The germline V and J ends were trimmed by 7 bases and 4 bases, with 11 bases remaining between them. The CDR3 runs 12 residues. Germline V lookup: CDR1 MNHEY, CDR2 SVGEGT. In nucleotides, the CDR3 is TGTGCCAGCACGGGAGAGGGTTACGAGCAGTACTTC. Its translation: CASTGEGYEQYF.

The chain is built from TRBV6-5 and TRBJ2-3; a weak D match, TRBD1 (6 bases). V lost 0 bases, J lost 6 bases, and 16 bases lay in between. The CDR3 spans 16 residues. Germline V gives CDR1 MNHEY, CDR2 SVGAGI. CDR3 residues: CASSYSAGLGADTQYF. The DNA for the CDR3 is TGTGCCAGCAGTTACTCGGCAGGGCTGGGGGCGGATACGCAGTATTTT.

V and J are TRBV11-1 and TRBJ2-5; 9 bases fit TRBD1. CDR1 SGHAT and CDR2 FQDESV come from the germline V gene (reference sequence). The CDR3 covers 15 residues. The trim removed 3 bases at V and 6 bases at J, leaving 8 bases unmatched. The CDR3 here is CASSLGTGPGKTQYF. As DNA, the CDR3 is TGTGCCAGCAGCTTGGGGACAGGGCCAGGAAAGACCCAGTACTTC.

The chain employs TRBV4-1 and TRBJ2-5; D is possibly TRBD1 (6 bases). Germline CDR1 and CDR2: MGHRA and YSYEKL. The CDR3 covers 14 residues. Trimming removed 4 bases from V and 5 bases from J, with 14 bases in between. The CDR3 DNA reads TGCGCCAGCAGCCTTACAGGGCTTGGGGAGACCCAGTACTTC. Encoded protein: CASSLTGLGETQYF.

This rearrangement joins TRBV12-3 or TRBV12-4 to TRBJ1-4; D call uncertain. Trimming cost V 8 bases and J 1 base, with 8 bases left between them. CDR3 length equals 13 residues. The DNA of the CDR3 is TGTGCCAGCGTGTCAGAAACTAATGAAAAACTGTTTTTT. This sequence encodes CASVSETNEKLFF.

The J gene is TRBJ2-3, the V gene TRBV5-4; 8 bases are a match to TRBD2. From germline, CDR1 is SGHNT and CDR2 YYREEE (reference sequence). The CDR3 is 15 residues long. Trimming took 3 bases from V and 2 from J; bases not matched to a gene: 5. The CDR3 is CASSSKRGNTDTQYF. The DNA for the CDR3 is TGTGCCAGCAGCTCCAAGCGGGGGAACACAGATACGCAGTATTTT.

This clonotype was counted many times. V and J are TRBV7-2 and TRBJ2-3, with a tentative D call TRBD2 (5 bases). CDR3 length: 13 residues. CDR1 and CDR2 from the germline V gene are SGHTA and FQGNSA. V gave up 2 bases and J gave up 8 bases, with 11 bases separating them. The CDR3 spells CASSLLVAGTQYF. For the CDR3, the DNA is TGTGCCAGCAGCTTACTAGTGGCGGGTACGCAGTATTTT.

The rearrangement joins TRBV12-3 or TRBV12-4 to TRBJ2-3; TRBD2 aligns across 10 bases. CDR3 length: 15 residues. V trimming: 7 bases; J trimming: 6 bases; junction bases outside the gene matches: 10. The CDR3 nucleotides read TGTGCCAGCACCCCAGCGAGCGGGGGGGCGGATACGCAGTATTTT. Residues: CASTPASGGADTQYF.

The V gene is TRBV7-8, the J gene TRBJ2-1; D tentatively reads TRBD1 or TRBD2 (5 bases each). Trimming took off 1 base at V and 8 bases at J, with 15 bases between the two ends. The CDR3 consists of 15 residues. Germline CDR1 SGHVS, CDR2 FQNEAQ. This CDR3 is CASSLVGTDGDEQFF. The CDR3 coding sequence is TGTGCCAGCAGCTTAGTAGGGACGGATGGCGATGAGCAGTTCTTC.